The clone carrying this TCR beta chain turned up a few times. The target antigen is unknown. UMIs and a universal primer site were added when TCR cDNA was made by 5'RACE template switching. TCRdb re-called the 5' RACE reads through MiXCR, storing one row per CDR3 protein. In the table there are hundreds of thousands of distinct CDR3 sequences, about 12% of which are singletons. This specimen comes from a study of T cells after yellow fever vaccination. Study-level points and caveats: Re-detected after boosting: most primary clones, 96% of CD4 and around 86% of CD8.

The V segment lost 2 bases and the J segment 8 bases; nucleotides outside the gene matches: 8. In germline, CDR1 is SGHVS, CDR2 FQNEAQ. The CDR3 runs 15 residues. The origin of this receptor is a man aged 25 to 45 who received the YFV17D yellow fever vaccine. The rearrangement uses TRBV7-8 and TRBJ2-1, with 8 bases that match TRBD2. The sequences come from PBMCs, collected on the day of the yellow fever booster vaccination. The CDR3 DNA reads as TGTGCCAGCAGCTTAAGAGCGGGAGTAGGGGATGAGCAGTTCTTC. Its protein product is CASSLRAGVGDEQFF.